These 23 T cell receptor beta chains were sequenced from one sample in a study of cytomegalovirus exposure and HLA in healthy donors. It was with 60 Vbeta and 13 Jbeta primers that the PCR ran. Using immunoSEQ multiplex PCR, the repertoire was profiled, and TCRdb retains in-frame clones only, with some absent. The sample records under 200,000 clones, over 60% being singletons. Material: PBMCs. All receptors come from a woman in her thirties in good health and CMV-seronegative.

Only a few counts were recorded for this clone. This sequence joins TRBV5-6 and TRBJ1-3; 7 positions match TRBD1. The CDR3 has 14 residues. CDR1 and CDR2 from the germline V gene are SGHDT and YYEEEE. The trim removed 4 bases at V and 4 bases at J, leaving 5 bases unmatched. This CDR3 reads CASSEGQRGNTIYF. The CDR3 DNA is TGTGCCAGCAGCGAGGGACAGAGAGGAAACACCATATATTTT.

The chain combines TRBV6-6 with TRBJ2-7; D is perhaps TRBD1 (6 bases). V was clipped by 0 bases and J by 3 bases, with 9 bases between them. The CDR3 runs to 14 residues. Germline V gene sequence: CDR1 MNHNY, CDR2 SVGAGI (reference sequence). The CDR3 bases are TGTGCCAGCAGTTACTCGGGACATCTCTACGAGCAGTACTTC. Protein: CASSYSGHLYEQYF.

This chain connects TRBV7-9 to TRBJ2-7, with 9 bases aligning to TRBD1. The CDR3 sequence is 14 residues long. The germline V gene has CDR1 SEHNR and CDR2 FQNEAQ (reference sequence). V shed 5 bases, J shed 3 bases, and the junction held 5 bases outside the gene matches. CDR3 protein: CASSGRDRDYEQYF. The CDR3 bases are TGTGCCAGCAGCGGCAGGGACAGGGACTACGAGCAGTACTTC. Combining the CDR3 with reference TRBV7-9 and TRBJ2-7 gives the whole variable domain DTGVSQNPRHKITKRGQNVTFRCDPISEHNRLYWYRQTLGQGPEFLTYFQNEAQLEKSRLLSDRFSAERPKGSFSTLEIQRTEQGDSAMYLCASSGRDRDYEQYFGPGTRLTVT.

Notes on this clone: The sample has other DNA sequences that encode this CDR3 too. The V call is TRBV5-4, the J call TRBJ1-5; 8 bases line up with TRBD1. The germline V gene encodes CDR1 SGHNT and CDR2 YYREEE (reference sequence). CDR3 size: 14 residues. Trimming at V came to 4 bases and at J to 5 bases, leaving 5 bases not matched to a gene. The CDR3 protein is CASSTGQGDQPQHF. The CDR3 DNA reads as TGTGCCAGCAGCACCGGACAGGGCGATCAGCCCCAGCATTTT.

The CDR3 bases are TGTGCCAGCAGGAAGGGGAACTATGGCTACACCTTC. It is translated as CASRKGNYGYTF. The V and J genes are TRBV2 and TRBJ1-2; possibly TRBD1 for D (5 bases). The CDR3 runs 12 residues. V dropped 6 bases and J dropped 2 bases, with 7 bases sitting between them. Germline CDR1 SNHLY, CDR2 FYNNEI.

In this sample, this clone turned up once. The V and J genes are TRBV18 and TRBJ2-4; maybe TRBD2 (6 bases). V lost 5 bases to trimming and J lost 6 bases, with 14 bases between them. The CDR3 has 14 amino acids. The germline gives CDR1 KGHSH, CDR2 LQKENI. CDR3 residues: CASSETSTGNIQYF. The CDR3 region has the DNA TGTGCCAGCTCAGAGACTAGTACGGGAAACATTCAGTACTTC. Full variable domain (rest looked up from reference TRBV18 and TRBJ2-4): NAGVMQNPRHLVRRRGQEARLRCSPMKGHSHVYWYRQLPEEGLKFMVYLQKENIIDESGMPKERFSAEFPKEGPSILRIQQVVRGDSAAYFCASSETSTGNIQYFGAGTRLSVL.

The rearrangement joins TRBV2 to TRBJ1-1; 9 bases line up with TRBD1. Germline assignment: CDR1 SNHLY and CDR2 FYNNEI. CDR3 length: 15 amino acids. V was clipped by 2 bases and J by 5 bases; unmatched bases: 6. The CDR3 here is CASSELGQGGTEAFF. The DNA for the CDR3 is TGTGCCAGCAGTGAACTGGGACAGGGTGGAACTGAAGCTTTCTTT.

This CDR3 is CASSMAGGGQPQHF. CDR3 bases: TGTGCCAGTAGTATGGCAGGGGGCGGTCAGCCCCAGCATTTT. The chain has TRBV19 and TRBJ1-5; 8 nucleotides line up with TRBD1. V lost 3 bases, J lost 6 bases, and 4 bases stayed unmatched. The CDR3 totals 14 residues. The germline gives CDR1 LNHDA, CDR2 SQIVND (reference sequence). Together with reference TRBV19 and TRBJ1-5, the CDR3 gives the full variable domain: DGGITQSPKYLFRKEGQNVTLSCEQNLNHDAMYWYRQDPGQGLRLIYYSQIVNDFQKGDIAEGYSVSREKKESFPLTVTSAQKNPTAFYLCASSMAGGGQPQHFGDGTRLSIL.

V gene TRBV29-1 combines with J gene TRBJ2-5, with 7 bases matching TRBD1. The DNA end lines up better with TRBJ2-7; the J call may be wrong. CDR3 size: 13 residues. Germline assignment: CDR1 SQVTM and CDR2 ANQGSEA. The CDR3 coding sequence is TGCAGCGCACCGGGACAGTCCTCCTACGAGCAGTACTTC. Its protein is CSAPGQSSYEQYF.

This rearrangement joins TRBV5-6 to TRBJ2-1; possible D gene TRBD2, 6 bases. From germline, CDR1 is SGHDT and CDR2 YYEEEE. CDR3 length: 16 residues. Trimming removed 4 bases from V and 5 bases from J, with 19 bases in between. This chain's CDR3 is CASSVSGLYGDNEQFF. In DNA, the CDR3 is TGTGCCAGCAGCGTATCGGGACTTTACGGGGACAATGAGCAGTTCTTC. Based on the CDR3 plus reference TRBV5-6 and TRBJ2-1, the full variable domain is DAGVTQSPTHLIKTRGQQVTLRCSPKSGHDTVSWYQQALGQGPQFIFQYYEEEERQRGNFPDRFSGHQFPNYSSELNVNALLLGDSALYLCASSVSGLYGDNEQFFGPGTRLTVL.

This clone has just one count. The chain uses TRBV5-1 and TRBJ1-6; TRBD1 agrees at 7 bases. Germline CDR1 is SGHRS and CDR2 is YFSETQ. The CDR3 loop spans 15 amino acids. Unmatched junction bases numbered 11, after V lost 4 bases and J lost 10 bases. The CDR3 loop reads CASSQTTGPVSPLHF. The CDR3 bases are TGCGCCAGCAGCCAGACGACAGGGCCAGTCTCACCCCTCCACTTT.

This chain uses TRBV30 with TRBJ1-6, with 7 nucleotides matching TRBD1. The CDR3 consists of 15 residues. Germline V gives CDR1 GTSNPN, CDR2 SVGIG (reference sequence). V lost 2 bases, J lost 7 bases, and 8 bases stayed unmatched. The CDR3 DNA reads as TGTGCCTGGAGTTTGCCTGACAGGGACAATTCACCCCTCCACTTT. Its protein is CAWSLPDRDNSPLHF.

This clone showed up just a few times. The chain has TRBV9 and TRBJ1-4; a weak D match, TRBD1 (5 bases). The V and J ends lost 4 bases and 8 bases respectively, with 15 bases between them. The CDR3 is made up of 14 amino acids. Germline lookup yields CDR1 SGDLS and CDR2 YYNGEE. CDR3 residues: CASSSIGTDEKLFF. CDR3 DNA: TGTGCCAGCAGCTCAATCGGGACTGACGAAAAACTGTTTTTT.

V gene TRBV29-1 combines with J gene TRBJ2-3; D not certain. V was pared by 3 bases and J by 2 bases, with 9 bases between. Germline V lookup: CDR1 SQVTM, CDR2 ANQGSEA. The CDR3 extends over 13 amino acids. CDR3 residues: CSVDEDFTDTQYF. The CDR3 DNA is TGCAGCGTTGACGAAGACTTCACAGATACGCAGTATTTT.

The chain has TRBV7-9 and TRBJ2-5; 7 bases line up with TRBD1. This CDR3 is 15 amino acids long. Germline assignment: CDR1 SEHNR and CDR2 FQNEAQ (reference sequence). Losses at the gene ends were 5 bases for V and 5 bases for J; bases not matched to a gene: 11. The CDR3 spells CASSVPGAGGETQYF. CDR3 DNA: TGTGCCAGCAGCGTCCCCGGGGCAGGGGGTGAGACCCAGTACTTC.

The J gene is TRBJ2-2, the V gene TRBV14, with D maybe TRBD2 (6 bases). Looked up from germline, CDR1 is SGHDN and CDR2 is FVKESK. Between the trimmed V and J ends, which lost 5 bases and 2 bases, there was a span of 12 bases. This CDR3 comprises 15 residues. The CDR3 region is CASSSGLRNTGELFF. CDR3 DNA sequence: TGTGCCAGCAGCTCGGGACTTCGAAACACCGGGGAGCTGTTTTTT.

The rearrangement uses TRBV15 and TRBJ2-7; TRBD1 matches at 7 bases. V dropped 5 bases and J dropped 13; count of bases not matched to a gene: 20. In germline, CDR1 is LNHNV, CDR2 YYDKDF (reference sequence). The CDR3 contains 15 residues. CDR3 DNA: TGTGCCACCAGCCGACGACAGGGACAATCACCTACGATTTACTTC. Translation gives CATSRRQGQSPTIYF.

V gene TRBV6-5 combines with J gene TRBJ2-2, with unresolved D. CDR3 size: 16 residues. The V end lost 0 bases, the J end lost 0 bases, and 8 bases lay between the germline ends. The germline V gene encodes CDR1 MNHEY and CDR2 SVGAGI. This chain's CDR3 is CASSYSRSSNTGELFF. The CDR3 DNA is TGTGCCAGCAGTTACTCGAGGTCCTCGAACACCGGGGAGCTGTTTTTT.

This clone has a handful of counts. V is TRBV11-1 and J is TRBJ2-1; D remains ambiguous. Trimming removed 0 bases at V and 7 bases at J, with 7 bases between. Germline CDR1 SGHAT, CDR2 FQDESV (reference sequence). The CDR3 runs 13 residues. Here the CDR3 reads CASSLAALNEQFF. As DNA, the CDR3 is TGTGCCAGCAGCTTAGCAGCCTTGAATGAGCAGTTCTTC.

V usage is TRBV7-2 and J usage is TRBJ2-5; possibly TRBD1 for D (6 bases). The CDR3 loop spans 15 amino acids. Germline lookup yields CDR1 SGHTA and CDR2 FQGNSA. Deletions cut 1 base from V and 7 bases from J, with 16 bases between. As DNA, the CDR3 is TGTGCCAGCAGCTTAGGGTACCATCGAGGGGGGACCCAGTACTTC. Its translation: CASSLGYHRGGTQYF.

The chain links TRBV15 to TRBJ1-5; tentatively, D is TRBD1 (6 bases). The V gene lost 0 bases and the J gene lost 5 bases, with 8 bases spanning the gap. The CDR3 covers 14 residues. Germline V gene data show CDR1 as LNHNV and CDR2 as YYDKDF (reference sequence). This chain's CDR3 is CATSRDRGYQPQHF. CDR3 coding DNA: TGTGCCACCAGCAGAGATAGGGGGTATCAGCCCCAGCATTTT. The full variable domain, completed using reference TRBV15 and TRBJ1-5, is DAMVIQNPRYQVTQFGKPVTLSCSQTLNHNVMYWYQQKSSQAPKLLFHYYDKDFNNEADTPDNFQSRRPNTSFCFLDIRSPGLGDTAMYLCATSRDRGYQPQHFGDGTRLSIL.

This chain connects TRBV4-2 to TRBJ2-1; 11 nucleotides line up with TRBD2. CDR1 is LGHNA and CDR2 is YNFKEQ in the germline V gene. This CDR3 is built from 17 residues. J lost 6 bases, V lost 0 bases, and 7 bases had no gene match. DNA for the CDR3: TGTGCCAGCAGCCAAGATTCGTGGCTAGCGGGAGGCAATGAGCAGTTCTTC. It is translated as CASSQDSWLAGGNEQFF.

This chain connects TRBV27 to TRBJ1-1; TRBD1 might be the D (6 bases). Trimming removed 2 bases at V and 5 bases at J, with 15 bases between. This CDR3 is built from 15 residues. CDR1 is MNHEY, CDR2 SMNVEV, per germline (reference sequence). The CDR3 DNA reads as TGTGCCAGCAGTTTACTTCGGTTCAGGGGAACTGAAGCTTTCTTT. It codes for CASSLLRFRGTEAFF.